Included here is one TCR beta chain sequence, with context. The antigen is unknown. Autoimmune disease history or systemic immunosuppression led to patient exclusion. The CDR3 is 15 residues long. From germline, CDR1 is SGHNT and CDR2 YENEEA. Trimming cost V 5 bases and J 8 bases; bases outside gene matches: 9. These data belong to a study of OX40 agonist ivuxolimab in advanced cancers. As for the study in general: Patients were treated with ivuxolimab, an agonistic anti-OX40 (CD134) antibody. Of mixed ages from 23 to 79 and averaging about 60 years, the group was roughly 85% male.

The repertoire was sequenced with immunoSEQ multiplex PCR; TCRdb's copy has only in-frame clones and lacks some. The sample holds roughly 56,000 clones; about 88% are singletons and the top ten take around 4.7%. Findings and caveats of the study: More expanded clones were seen, on average, in CD8+ T cells than in CD4+.

Specimen: CD4+ or CD8+ T cells sorted from blood, collected in a trial of the OX40 agonist ivuxolimab. The TCR originated in an adult with an advanced solid tumor such as melanoma, head and neck, liver or kidney cancer. The chain carries TRBV11-3 and TRBJ1-4; TRBD1 agrees at 9 bases. CDR3 nucleotides: TGTGCCAGCAGCCCCCCAGACAGGGGGGGGGAAAAACTGTTTTTT. This translates into CASSPPDRGGEKLFF.